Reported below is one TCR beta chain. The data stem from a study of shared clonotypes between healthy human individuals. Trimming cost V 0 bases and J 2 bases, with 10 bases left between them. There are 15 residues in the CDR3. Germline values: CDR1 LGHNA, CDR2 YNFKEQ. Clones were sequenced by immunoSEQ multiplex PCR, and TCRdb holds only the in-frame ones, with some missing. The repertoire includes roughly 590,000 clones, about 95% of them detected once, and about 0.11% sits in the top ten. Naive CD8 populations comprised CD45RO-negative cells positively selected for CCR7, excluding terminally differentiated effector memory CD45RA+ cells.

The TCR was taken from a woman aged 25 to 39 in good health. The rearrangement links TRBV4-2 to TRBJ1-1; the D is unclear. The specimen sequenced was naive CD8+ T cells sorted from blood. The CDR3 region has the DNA TGTGCCAGCAGCCAAGAACAGAACAGTAACACTGAAGCTTTCTTT. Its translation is CASSQEQNSNTEAFF.